Listed below are T cell receptor beta chains from one sample, sequenced in a study of T cells in Graves' hyperthyroidism and ophthalmopathy. One entry per CDR3 protein results from TCRdb running MiXCR on the multiplex PCR reads. The table records about 350,000 distinct CDR3 sequences, more than 11% of them present only once. Sequencing was performed on blood. The receptors derive from a woman in her twenties or thirties with Graves' hyperthyroidism. The conserved cysteine and the conserved F or W are not part of the CDR3 here. Fields, in order: V gene, CDR3 protein.

>TRBV6-1
ASSDIAGVGELF
>TRBV6-1
GVGRMNTEAF
>TRBV6-1
ASSEMGGTDAGSPLH
>TRBV29-1
SVRGRKSNTEAF
>TRBV7-9
ASSLGTSGRPNNEQF
>TRBV20-1
SASRTGNTEAF
>TRBV24-1
ATHPGGGLADNEQF
>TRBV7-2
ASSYDGTLGDEQY
>TRBV7-9
ASSFSHLFRERTGELF
>TRBV19
ASSIDVGAGYT
>TRBV20-1
SARGRRGEDEAF